This T cell receptor beta chain was profiled in a study of T cell changes during pregnancy in multiple sclerosis. This CDR3 contains 16 residues. Germline CDR1 SGHDN, CDR2 FVKESK. V lost 4 bases to trimming and J lost 7 bases; unmatched junction nucleotides: 9. Produced via immunoSEQ multiplex PCR; TCRdb's table is partial and in-frame only. The data hold about 67,000 clones, with roughly nine tenths observed a single time. Here the sequenced sample was peripheral blood, taken in the second trimester of pregnancy. This chain joins TRBV14 and TRBJ1-6; 8 nucleotides line up with TRBD1. The origin of this receptor is a female donor with multiple sclerosis, enrolled in a pregnancy study. The CDR3 loop is CASSRSGGAKNSPLHF. The CDR3 DNA reads TGTGCCAGCAGCCGTTCAGGGGGCGCGAAAAATTCACCCCTCCACTTT.